This TCR beta chain was observed in a study of high-grade serous ovarian cancer treatment subgroups. Study-level information: Mean per sample: about 14,000 reads, some 7,300 unique TCR beta rearrangements.

The V end lost 5 bases, the J end lost 2 bases, and 16 bases lay between the germline ends. The germline V gene has CDR1 PRHDT and CDR2 FYEKMQ (reference sequence). The CDR3 has 15 amino acids. This table comes from immunoSEQ multiplex PCR, and its TCRdb copy is limited to in-frame clones, with some not included. The table has about 16,000 clones, approximately 71% seen once; the top ten hold 4.5%. This clone was counted a single time. Antigen: not known. Study outcomes and limitations: The analyses considered CDR3 and ignored CDR1 and CDR2.

Tumor tissue was taken before any definitive surgery or chemotherapy was given. Sequenced material: tumor tissue. The clonotype was recovered from a human donor with high-grade serous ovarian cancer. V and J are TRBV13 and TRBJ2-7, with a weak D call TRBD2 (6 bases). The CDR3 region is CASSNTGLRPYEQYF. As DNA, the CDR3 is TGTGCCAGCAGCAACACGGGACTTCGACCCTACGAGCAGTACTTC. The variable domain in full, completed from reference TRBV13 and TRBJ2-7, reads AAGVIQSPRHLIKEKRETATLKCYPIPRHDTVYWYQQGPGQDPQFLISFYEKMQSDKGSIPDRFSAQQFSDYHSELNMSSLELGDSALYFCASSNTGLRPYEQYFGPGTRLTVT.